These 5 T cell receptor beta chains were all obtained from the same sample, sequenced in a study of cytomegalovirus exposure and HLA in healthy donors. Libraries were prepared by immunoSEQ multiplex PCR; TCRdb keeps only in-frame clonotypes and omits some of them. The table lists about 170,000 clones, about 86% of them singletons. Material for sequencing was PBMCs. The receptors derive from a woman younger than 30 in good health and CMV-seronegative.

The CDR3 here is CASAVGGTRNEQFF. CDR3 sequence (DNA): TGTGCCAGTGCAGTGGGGGGGACTCGAAATGAGCAGTTCTTC. The chain carries TRBV19 and TRBJ2-1; 7 bases agree with TRBD2. V dropped 8 bases and J dropped 7; count of bases not matched to a gene: 11. Germline loops: CDR1 LNHDA, CDR2 SQIVND (reference sequence). The CDR3 covers 14 residues.

This chain connects TRBV19 to TRBJ2-3, with 9 bases identical to TRBD2. The V gene's germline CDR1 is LNHDA and CDR2 SQIVND (reference sequence). The CDR3 sequence is 15 residues long. The V gene end was trimmed by 4 bases and the J gene end by 3 bases; junction bases not matched to a gene: 5. Here the CDR3 reads CASSKTSGGTDTQYF. Here the CDR3 DNA reads TGTGCCAGTAGTAAGACTAGCGGAGGTACAGATACGCAGTATTTT.

This clone was seen just once. The chain links TRBV11-2 to TRBJ2-7; 7 bases map to TRBD1. The CDR3 consists of 14 residues. Germline loops: CDR1 SGHAT, CDR2 FQNNGV. Trimming at V came to 4 bases and at J to 2 bases, leaving 5 bases not matched to a gene. The CDR3: CASSWATGPYEQYF. The CDR3 nucleotides are TGTGCCAGCAGCTGGGCGACAGGGCCCTACGAGCAGTACTTC.

The genes are TRBV27 and TRBJ1-5; no clear D. This CDR3 spans 17 amino acids. CDR1 is MNHEY and CDR2 is SMNVEV in the germline V gene (reference sequence). Trimming pared 2 bases from V and 4 bases from J, leaving 18 bases between. The CDR3 DNA is TGTGCCAGCAGTTTAGGGCCAGATTTTTTAAGAAATCAGCCCCAGCATTTT. Protein product: CASSLGPDFLRNQPQHF.

The CDR3 region is CASSPLTGAYEQYF. CDR3 in DNA: TGTGCCAGCAGCCCACTGACAGGGGCCTACGAGCAGTACTTC. This chain connects TRBV7-2 to TRBJ2-7; 8 nucleotides line up with TRBD1. The germline V gene encodes CDR1 SGHTA and CDR2 FQGNSA. CDR3 length equals 14 residues. The V gene end was trimmed by 5 bases and the J gene end by 2 bases; junction bases not matched to a gene: 5.